Presented here are 10 T cell receptor beta chains from one specimen sequenced in a study of blood T cell repertoires in COVID-19. Sequenced by immunoSEQ multiplex PCR; TCRdb stores in-frame clones only, minus some. The data show approximately 49,000 clones, roughly 70% seen once. Specimen: peripheral blood. These receptor sequences come from a woman between 65 and 79 years old with acute or convalescent COVID-19.

This sequence joins TRBV19 and TRBJ1-2; the match to TRBD1 covers 7 bases. With 6 bases clipped from V and 3 bases from J, the junction kept 7 bases outside the gene matches. The CDR3 contains 14 residues. Germline V gene lookup returns CDR1 LNHDA and CDR2 SQIVND (reference sequence). CDR3 protein: CASSPGQVDYGYTF. CDR3 DNA: TGTGCCAGTAGCCCCGGACAGGTGGACTATGGCTACACCTTC.

The V call is TRBV7-2, the J call TRBJ2-1, with TRBD1 identical over 8 bases. V dropped 2 bases and J dropped 2; count of bases not matched to a gene: 2. Germline CDR1 and CDR2: SGHTA and FQGNSA. The CDR3 is 15 residues long. The CDR3 sequence: CASSLQGAAYNEQFF. The CDR3 DNA reads TGTGCCAGCAGCTTACAGGGGGCTGCCTACAATGAGCAGTTCTTC.

V is TRBV19 and J is TRBJ2-3, with a weak D call TRBD2 (5 bases). CDR3 length equals 11 residues. CDR1 and CDR2 from the germline V gene are LNHDA and SQIVND (reference sequence). V was trimmed by 10 bases and J by 5 bases, leaving 10 bases between them. CDR3 DNA: TGTGCCATCTCCAGCGGAGATACGCAGTATTTT. This gives the protein CAISSGDTQYF.

A few counts support this clone. This rearrangement joins TRBV5-1 to TRBJ1-3; D is uncertain. Between the trimmed V and J ends, which lost 4 bases and 1 base, there was a span of 9 bases. The length of the CDR3 is 14 residues. Germline V lookup: CDR1 SGHRS, CDR2 YFSETQ. The CDR3 region is CASSKTESGNTIYF. CDR3 bases: TGCGCCAGCAGCAAAACAGAATCTGGAAACACCATATATTTT.

This chain connects TRBV5-1 to TRBJ2-1; the match to TRBD1 covers 7 bases. Germline V CDR1 and CDR2: SGHRS, YFSETQ. The CDR3 consists of 16 residues. V trimming: 1 base; J trimming: 4 bases; junction bases outside the gene matches: 8. The CDR3 DNA is TGCGCCAGCAGCTTGACTCCGGGACAGCAGTACAATGAGCAGTTCTTC. Its protein product is CASSLTPGQQYNEQFF.

The CDR3 protein is CAWTQQETQYF. The CDR3 DNA is TGTGCCTGGACACAGCAAGAGACCCAGTACTTC. This chain joins TRBV30 and TRBJ2-5; no clear D. Per germline, CDR1 GTSNPN and CDR2 SVGIG (reference sequence). The CDR3 sequence is 11 residues long. The V end lost 4 bases, the J end lost 2 bases, and 5 bases lay between the germline ends. The whole variable domain, filled in from reference TRBV30 and TRBJ2-5, reads SQTIHQWPATLVQPVGSPLSLECTVEGTSNPNLYWYRQAAGRGLQLLFYSVGIGQISSEVPQNLSASRPQDRQFILSSKKLLLSDSGFYLCAWTQQETQYFGPGTRLLVL.

The chain has TRBV12-3 or TRBV12-4 and TRBJ1-1; TRBD1 matches at 8 bases. This CDR3 is 13 amino acids long. Unmatched junction bases numbered 2, after V lost 3 bases and J lost 5 bases. This CDR3 reads CASSLTGETEAFF. DNA for the CDR3: TGTGCCAGCAGTTTGACAGGGGAAACTGAAGCTTTCTTT.

The rearrangement joins TRBV24-1 to TRBJ2-1; 13 bases fit TRBD2. V lost 4 bases, J lost 8 bases, and 10 bases stayed unmatched. Per germline, CDR1 KGHDR and CDR2 SFDVKD. This CDR3 has 17 residues. As DNA, the CDR3 is TGTGCCACCAGTGACCCCCGGACTAGCGGGAGTCTTGATGAGCAGTTCTTC. Translating it yields CATSDPRTSGSLDEQFF.

The gene calls are TRBV7-2 and TRBJ1-1; 11 bases fit TRBD1. This CDR3 is built from 16 residues. V lost 1 base, J lost 4 bases, and 5 bases stayed unmatched. The germline CDR1 and CDR2 sequences are SGHTA and FQGNSA. The CDR3 bases are TGTGCCAGCAGCTTAGAGGACAGGGGGCTCGGCACTGAAGCTTTCTTT. Translating it yields CASSLEDRGLGTEAFF.

The J gene is TRBJ1-5, the V gene TRBV28; D is unresolved. Germline CDR1 reads MDHEN; CDR2 reads SYDVKM. The V and J ends lost 4 bases and 4 bases respectively, with 5 bases between them. This CDR3 spans 12 amino acids. The CDR3 region has the DNA TGTGCCAGCAGTTCCCCTAATCAGCCCCAGCATTTT. Translated, it gives CASSSPNQPQHF. Looking up the rest from reference TRBV28 and TRBJ1-5 gives the full variable domain: DVKVTQSSRYLVKRTGEKVFLECVQDMDHENMFWYRQDPGLGLRLIYFSYDVKMKEKGDIPEGYSVSREKKERFSLILESASTNQTSMYLCASSSPNQPQHFGDGTRLSIL.